This T cell receptor beta chain came from a study of Tregs in tolerant kidney transplant recipients. Points from the study as a whole: The most relevant donor-specific Treg TCRbeta repertoire apparently came from expansion with activated donor B cells.

This CDR3 contains 19 residues. V was pared by 4 bases and J by 5 bases, with 15 bases of the junction left unmatched. Germline V gene data show CDR1 as SGHNT and CDR2 as YENEEA. As regards this clone: Antigen unknown.

The repertoire was sequenced with immunoSEQ multiplex PCR; TCRdb's copy has only in-frame clones and lacks some. The sample records over 50,000 clones, around four fifths being singletons. Unstimulated Tregs (CD4+CD25+CD127-) and CD4+CD25- non-Tregs were sorted from PBMCs. The chain couples TRBV11-3 to TRBJ2-1; 12 nucleotides agree with TRBD2. The source of this sequence is a human donor in good health. Sample: CD4+ T cells from blood. This CDR3 is CASSSRLAGVVDPNNEQFF. The CDR3, as DNA: TGTGCCAGCAGCTCACGACTAGCGGGAGTTGTAGATCCGAACAATGAGCAGTTCTTC.